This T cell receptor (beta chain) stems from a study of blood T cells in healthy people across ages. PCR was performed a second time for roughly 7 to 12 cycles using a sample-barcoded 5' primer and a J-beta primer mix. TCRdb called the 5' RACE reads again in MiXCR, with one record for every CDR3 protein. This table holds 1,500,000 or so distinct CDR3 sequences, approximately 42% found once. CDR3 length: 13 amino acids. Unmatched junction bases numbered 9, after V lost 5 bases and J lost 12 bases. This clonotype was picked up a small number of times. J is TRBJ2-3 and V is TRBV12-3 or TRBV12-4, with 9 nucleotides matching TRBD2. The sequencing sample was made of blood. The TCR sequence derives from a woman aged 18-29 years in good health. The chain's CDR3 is CASSRPGLAEQYF. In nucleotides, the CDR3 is TGTGCCAGCAGTCGACCGGGACTAGCAGAACAGTATTTT.